These T cell receptor beta chains were read from a single sample in a study of T cell clonotyping in hematopoietic cell transplantation. The data were produced by immunoSEQ multiplex PCR, yet TCRdb's version contains in-frame clones alone and is incomplete. The data hold 1,500 to 2,000 clones, with almost 95% observed a single time. Sequencing used peripheral blood mononuclear cells, obtained 30 days after allogeneic stem cell transplant. These receptors originate from a female patient aged 50-59 years who had an allogeneic stem cell transplant from a related donor, so the T cells may come from the graft donor. Some clones in this sample may be carry-over from other donors' samples. CDR3s include the opening cysteine and the closing phenylalanine or tryptophan. D genes are given only for firm matches. Not every row has a clone size; where given, it reads once, few, many or a size class.

D gene | J gene | V gene | clone size | CDR3 protein | CDR3 DNA
. | TRBJ1-1 | TRBV20-1 | . | CSAPLYTEAFF | TGCAGTGCTCCTCTCTACACTGAAGCTTTCTTT
TRBD1 | TRBJ2-7 | TRBV4-2 | . | CASSHPGTGGLNEQYF | TGTGCCAGCAGCCACCCCGGGACAGGGGGTCTTAACGAGCAGTACTTC
TRBD2 | TRBJ2-7 | TRBV27 | . | CASSLRLAGGNEQYF | TGTGCCAGCAGTTTAAGACTAGCGGGAGGCAACGAGCAGTACTTC
. | TRBJ1-2 | TRBV27 | . | CASSLTYSHLPNYGYTF | TGTGCCAGCAGTTTAACTTACTCTCATCTACCGAACTATGGCTACACCTTC
. | TRBJ1-2 | TRBV6-1 | once | CASSESGDVYGYTF | TGTGCCAGCAGTGAATCAGGAGATGTCTATGGCTACACCTTC
. | TRBJ1-4 | TRBV5-5 | once | CASSLRGTNEKLFF | TGTGCCAGCAGCTTACGGGGAACAAATGAAAAACTGTTTTTT
. | TRBJ2-1 | TRBV5-4 | few | CASSYLRNSYNEQFF | TGTGCCAGCAGCTACTTGCGGAACTCCTACAATGAGCAGTTCTTC
. | TRBJ2-7 | TRBV30 | . | CAWSLGTSFYEQYF | TGTGCCTGGAGCCTTGGGACATCTTTTTACGAGCAGTACTTC
. | TRBJ2-1 | TRBV7-2 | . | CASSSSIERYNEQFF | TGTGCCAGCAGCTCGTCGATAGAGCGCTACAATGAGCAGTTCTTC
TRBD1 | TRBJ1-4 | TRBV2 | . | CASSRDSREKLFF | TGTGCCAGCAGTAGGGACAGCCGGGAAAAACTGTTTTTT
TRBD2 | TRBJ2-4 | TRBV30 | once | CACRSGVLAKNIQYF | TGTGCCTGCCGGAGCGGGGTTTTAGCCAAAAACATTCAGTACTTC
TRBD2 | TRBJ2-7 | TRBV7-6 | . | CASSLMELAGGYEQYF | TGTGCCAGCAGCTTAATGGAGTTAGCGGGTGGGTACGAGCAGTACTTC
. | TRBJ2-1 | TRBV2 | . | CASSERQPLWNEQFF | TGTGCCAGCAGTGAACGACAGCCTTTATGGAATGAGCAGTTCTTC
. | TRBJ1-5 | TRBV2 | . | CASSGRGIGQPQHF | TGTGCCAGCAGTGGCAGGGGTATAGGGCAGCCCCAGCATTTT
TRBD1 | TRBJ2-2 | TRBV5-1 | . | CASSSLKTGGNTGELFF | TGCGCCAGCAGCTCCCTCAAGACAGGGGGTAACACCGGGGAGCTGTTTTTT
. | TRBJ1-2 | TRBV19 | . | CASSMDSTDRGYTF | TGTGCCAGTAGTATGGATTCGACGGATCGGGGCTACACCTTC
. | TRBJ1-2 | TRBV30 | . | CAWSKQGTLRKWAYGYTF | TGTGCCTGGAGTAAGCAGGGGACACTAAGGAAGTGGGCCTATGGCTACACCTTC
. | TRBJ2-7 | TRBV5-1 | few | CASSFAGYEQYF | TGCGCCAGCAGCTTTGCAGGTTACGAGCAGTACTTC
. | TRBJ2-5 | TRBV7-8 | . | CASSSPGDGRETQYF | TGTGCCAGCAGCTCGCCGGGGGACGGCCGGGAGACCCAGTACTTC
. | TRBJ2-2 | TRBV7-2 | . | CASSFYLNTGELFF | TGTGCCAGCAGCTTCTACCTAAACACCGGGGAGCTGTTTTTT
TRBD1 | TRBJ1-1 | TRBV7-9 | . | CASSLPGGDTEAFF | TGTGCCAGCAGCTTACCAGGGGGGGACACTGAAGCTTTCTTT
. | TRBJ1-1 | TRBV29-1 | . | CSVEDGGNTEAFF | TGCAGCGTGGAAGACGGAGGGAACACTGAAGCTTTCTTT
TRBD2 | TRBJ2-1 | TRBV19 | . | CASIKAGGPYNEQFF | TGTGCCAGTATTAAAGCGGGAGGCCCCTACAATGAGCAGTTCTTC
TRBD2 | TRBJ2-1 | TRBV7-3 | . | CATSGGSSYNEQFF | TGTGCCACCTCCGGCGGGAGCTCCTACAATGAGCAGTTCTTC
TRBD1 | TRBJ1-3 | TRBV4-3 | . | CASSSDRGSGNTIYF | TGCGCCAGCAGCTCAGACAGGGGAAGTGGAAACACCATATATTTT
. | TRBJ1-2 | TRBV30 | once | CAWSRGGTSGYTF | TGTGCCTGGAGTAGAGGGGGGACGAGCGGCTACACCTTC
. | TRBJ1-2 | TRBV10-3 | . | CAISESAVSYGYTF | TGTGCCATCAGTGAGTCTGCGGTTAGCTATGGCTACACCTTC
. | TRBJ1-2 | TRBV10-3 | . | CAAEGGSGGYTF | TGTGCCGCCGAGGGGGGATCGGGAGGCTACACCTTC
. | TRBJ1-6 | TRBV7-2 | . | CASSLQPTGYNSPLHF | TGTGCCAGCAGCTTACAACCGACAGGTTATAATTCACCCCTCCACTTT
. | TRBJ2-4 | TRBV2 | . | CASSPEERRSGIQYF | TGTGCCAGCAGTCCTGAAGAGCGGCGGAGCGGCATTCAGTACTTC
TRBD2 | TRBJ2-5 | TRBV19 | . | CASSLAGAQETQYF | TGTGCCAGTAGTCTAGCGGGGGCCCAAGAGACCCAGTACTTC
. | TRBJ2-7 | TRBV18 | . | CASSPPQRRSYEQYF | TGTGCCAGCTCACCCCCCCAGCGACGATCCTACGAGCAGTACTTC
. | TRBJ1-2 | TRBV7-6 | . | CASKDPRDPILYGYTF | TGTGCCAGCAAGGATCCTCGGGACCCTATCCTCTATGGCTACACCTTC
. | TRBJ2-7 | TRBV12-5 | . | CASALGTLSHEQYF | TGTGCTAGTGCCTTGGGGACTCTCTCCCACGAGCAGTACTTC
. | TRBJ2-7 | TRBV21-1 | . | CASSKESGGLPLGYEQYF | TGTGCCAGCAGCAAAGAGTCAGGGGGCCTCCCTCTTGGGTACGAGCAGTACTTC
. | TRBJ2-5 | TRBV7-2 | . | CASSLVWGGEETQYF | TGTGCCAGCAGCTTAGTGTGGGGTGGGGAAGAGACCCAGTACTTC
. | TRBJ2-5 | TRBV6-6 | . | CASSETRLETQYF | TGTGCCAGCAGTGAGACACGGCTAGAGACCCAGTACTTC
. | TRBJ2-2 | TRBV9 | . | CASSGLHYTGELFF | TGTGCCAGCAGCGGCCTCCATTACACCGGGGAGCTGTTTTTT
. | TRBJ2-1 | TRBV9 | . | CASSDNSYEQFF | TGTGCCAGCAGCGACAACAGTTATGAGCAGTTCTTC
. | TRBJ1-1 | TRBV9 | . | CASSVDLNTEAFF | TGTGCCAGCAGCGTCGATTTGAACACTGAAGCTTTCTTT
. | TRBJ1-1 | TRBV9 | . | CASSLGPSTRLNTEAFF | TGTGCCAGCAGCTTGGGACCGTCCACCAGGCTGAACACTGAAGCTTTCTTT
. | TRBJ1-2 | TRBV4-3 | . | CASSQDLELGGTDGYTF | TGCGCCAGCAGCCAAGATTTAGAACTTGGGGGGACGGATGGCTACACCTTC
. | TRBJ2-7 | TRBV7-9 | . | CASSTYGQILLEQYF | TGTGCCAGCAGCACCTACGGACAGATCCTACTGGAGCAGTACTTC
TRBD2 | TRBJ2-7 | TRBV11-1 | . | CASSLYTSSGFSYEQYF | TGTGCCAGCAGCTTATACACCTCTAGCGGCTTCTCCTACGAGCAGTACTTC
. | TRBJ2-2 | TRBV5-1 | . | CASSLGGNTGELFF | TGCGCCAGCAGCTTGGGGGGGAACACCGGGGAGCTGTTTTTT
TRBD1 | TRBJ1-1 | TRBV19 | . | CASRPRQGANTEAFF | TGTGCCAGTCGCCCTCGACAGGGGGCAAACACTGAAGCTTTCTTT
. | TRBJ1-4 | TRBV27 | . | CASSLSPTNEKLFF | TGTGCCAGCAGTTTAAGTCCTACTAATGAAAAACTGTTTTTT
. | TRBJ2-6 | TRBV10-2 | . | CASSGLYTSNSRANVLTF | TGCGCCAGCAGTGGATTGTACACTTCTAACAGTCGGGCCAACGTCCTGACTTTC
TRBD2 | TRBJ2-3 | TRBV7-8 | . | CASSPYTSAGYTDTQYF | TGTGCCAGCAGCCCTTATACTAGCGCGGGATACACAGATACGCAGTATTTT
TRBD1 | TRBJ1-1 | TRBV18 | . | CASSPRQGRSEAFF | TGTGCCAGCTCACCAAGACAGGGTAGATCTGAAGCTTTCTTT
TRBD1 | TRBJ1-1 | TRBV4-2 | . | CASSGRQGMMNTEAFF | TGTGCCAGCAGCGGTCGACAGGGTATGATGAACACTGAAGCTTTCTTT
. | TRBJ1-5 | TRBV27 | . | CASSFRDSNQPQHF | TGTGCCAGCAGTTTCCGAGATAGCAATCAGCCCCAGCATTTT
TRBD2 | TRBJ2-7 | TRBV2 | few | CASSVWTSLDEQYF | TGTGCCAGCAGTGTTTGGACTAGTCTCGACGAGCAGTACTTC
. | TRBJ1-1 | TRBV7-9 | . | CASSLQGVNTEAFF | TGTGCCAGCAGCCTCCAGGGTGTGAACACTGAAGCTTTCTTT